Following are 6 T cell receptor beta chains from one sample sequenced in a study of cytomegalovirus exposure and HLA in healthy donors. The PCR used 60 Vbeta and 13 Jbeta primers. TCRdb's table, derived via immunoSEQ multiplex PCR, lists solely in-frame clones and lacks some. The sample carries some 120,000 clones, about 66% recorded once. The sequencing sample was made of PBMCs. These receptors all stem from a man under 40 in good health and CMV-seropositive.

This clone occurred once. This chain uses TRBV29-1 with TRBJ2-1, with 9 bases matching TRBD1. The CDR3 covers 16 residues. V gave up 4 bases and J gave up 4 bases; unmatched junction bases: 11. In germline, CDR1 is SQVTM, CDR2 ANQGSEA. The CDR3 bases are TGCAGCGTTGGCGACCCCCGGGACAGGGTTTACAATGAGCAGTTCTTC. It specifies CSVGDPRDRVYNEQFF.

There are a few counts of this clone. The genes are TRBV28 and TRBJ2-7, with 11 bases matching TRBD1. The CDR3 is 15 amino acids. Per germline, CDR1 MDHEN and CDR2 SYDVKM. J lost 6 bases, V lost 3 bases, and 7 bases had no gene match. In nucleotides, the CDR3 is TGTGCCAGCAGTTTGGTGAGGACAGGGGGCTCCGAGCAGTACTTC. It specifies CASSLVRTGGSEQYF.

The V and J genes are TRBV4-3 and TRBJ2-7; 8 bases line up with TRBD2. The CDR3 runs 15 residues. Germline CDR1 is LGHNA and CDR2 is YSLEER. V was clipped by 3 bases and J by 1 base; unmatched bases: 5. CDR3 amino acids: CASSHGAGASYEQYF. CDR3 nucleotide sequence: TGCGCCAGCAGCCACGGAGCGGGAGCGTCCTACGAGCAGTACTTC.

The genes are TRBV5-4 and TRBJ2-3; weak D call: TRBD2 (5 bases). The CDR3 spans 15 residues. Trimming removed 3 bases from V and 2 bases from J, with 13 bases in between. From germline, CDR1 is SGHNT and CDR2 YYREEE (reference sequence). CDR3 amino acids: CASSSGLTDTDTQYF. In DNA form, the CDR3 reads TGTGCCAGCAGCTCAGGACTCACCGACACAGATACGCAGTATTTT.

This clone has just one count. This chain links TRBV9 with TRBJ1-5; 8 positions agree with TRBD1. Looked up from germline, CDR1 is SGDLS and CDR2 is YYNGEE. Germline trimming cut 3 bases from V and 4 bases from J; bases unmatched to any gene: 9. The CDR3 is made up of 16 amino acids. CDR3 DNA sequence: TGTGCCAGCAGCGGCGGACAGGGAGGCCCAAATCAGCCCCAGCATTTT. Its protein is CASSGGQGGPNQPQHF. Full variable domain (outside the CDR3, taken from reference TRBV9 and TRBJ1-5): DSGVTQTPKHLITATGQRVTLRCSPRSGDLSVYWYQQSLDQGLQFLIQYYNGEERAKGNILERFSAQQFPDLHSELNLSSLELGDSALYFCASSGGQGGPNQPQHFGDGTRLSIL.

This clone was seen a few times. This rearrangement joins TRBV7-3 to TRBJ2-1; TRBD2 aligns across 10 bases. Germline CDR1 reads SGHTA; CDR2 reads FQGTGA. J gave up 9 bases and V 6 bases, and 5 bases lay outside the gene matches. The CDR3 loop spans 13 amino acids. CDR3 loop: CASSSGRFGEQFF. CDR3 bases: TGTGCCAGCAGTAGCGGGAGGTTCGGTGAGCAGTTCTTC. Full variable domain (rest looked up from reference TRBV7-3 and TRBJ2-1): GAGVSQTPSNKVTEKGKYVELRCDPISGHTALYWYRQSLGQGPEFLIYFQGTGAADDSGLPNDRFFAVRPEGSVSTLKIQRTERGDSAVYLCASSSGRFGEQFFGPGTRLTVL.